The rows below give T cell receptor beta chains drawn from one sample of a study of cytomegalovirus exposure and HLA in healthy donors. Sequencing was performed with immunoSEQ multiplex PCR; in TCRdb, only in-frame clones are kept and a portion is missing. The table includes under 300,000 clones, 80% to 90% detected once. Sequenced: PBMCs. Receptors originate from a young woman in good health and CMV-seronegative. CDR3s include the opening cysteine and the closing phenylalanine or tryptophan. The D gene is left open where the match is weak. Clone size, where shown, is once, few, many, or a class for clones that have expanded.

>.|TRBJ2-1|TRBD2|TRBV5-1
TGCGCCAGCAGAACTAGCGGGGGTTACAATGAGCAGTTCTTC
CASRTSGGYNEQFF
>.|TRBJ2-7|.|TRBV7-6
TGTGCCAGCAGCTTAGCTCCGGCCCGAGGAGACGAGCAGTACTTC
CASSLAPARGDEQYF
>.|TRBJ2-7|TRBD1|TRBV7-8
TGTGCCAGCAGCTTAGCGTTGGCGACAGGGGGTTACGAGCAGTACTTC
CASSLALATGGYEQYF
>.|TRBJ1-5|.|TRBV27
TGTGCCAGCAGTTCCCTAACGCCAGGGGCGAGCAATCAGCCCCAGCATTTT
CASSSLTPGASNQPQHF
>few|TRBJ1-5|.|TRBV4-1
TGCGCCAGCAGCCAAGACCGGGGTGCTCAGCCCCAGCATTTT
CASSQDRGAQPQHF
>.|TRBJ1-5|.|TRBV10-3
TGTGCCATCAGTGGGAACCCGGGGGGGCAGCCCCAGCATTTT
CAISGNPGGQPQHF
>.|TRBJ2-7|.|TRBV28
TGTGCCAGCAGTTTAGCGGGATACTCCTACGAGCAGTACTTC
CASSLAGYSYEQYF
>.|TRBJ1-1|.|TRBV30
TGTGCCTGGAGTGGGTCGGGCACTGAAGCTTTCTTT
CAWSGSGTEAFF
>.|TRBJ2-7|.|TRBV4-3
TGCGCCAGCAGCCCCGGTGTTTCCTACGAGCAGTACTTC
CASSPGVSYEQYF
>.|TRBJ2-4|.|TRBV5-6
TGTGCCAGCAGCTTGCCATTAAGCAGGGTAATTTGGAACATTCAGTACTTC
CASSLPLSRVIWNIQYF
>.|TRBJ2-7|TRBD1|TRBV30
TGTGCCTGGAGGGGACAGGGGCTCGGCTACGAGCAGTACTTC
CAWRGQGLGYEQYF
>.|TRBJ2-7|TRBD1|TRBV4-3
TGCGCCAGCAGTGACCCGGGACAGTGGAACGAGCAGTACTTC
CASSDPGQWNEQYF
>.|TRBJ2-7|TRBD1|TRBV6-5
TGTGCCAGCAGTTACCTCGGGACAGGGAAGGTGCACGAGCAGTACTTC
CASSYLGTGKVHEQYF
>few|TRBJ1-2|.|TRBV5-1
TGCGCCAGCAGCTTGACGCCCTGGAGGGTGTGGAGCTATGGCTACACCTTC
CASSLTPWRVWSYGYTF
>.|TRBJ1-2|TRBD1|TRBV5-1
TGCGCCAGCAGCTTAGCCGACAGGGTCTATGGCTACACCTTC
CASSLADRVYGYTF
>.|TRBJ2-2|TRBD2|TRBV6-1
TGTGCCAGCAGTGACGGGACTAGCGACACCGGGGAGCTGTTTTTT
CASSDGTSDTGELFF
>few|TRBJ2-3|TRBD2|TRBV18
TGTGCCAGCTCACCAACTCCTCAGCGGGGATCTAGCACAGATACGCAGTATTTT
CASSPTPQRGSSTDTQYF
>.|TRBJ2-3|.|TRBV6-1
TGTGCCAGCACCCTATATACGCAGTATTTT
CASTLYTQYF
>.|TRBJ2-5|TRBD1|TRBV7-9
TGTGCCAGCAGCTCCACACAGGGGCTACGGGGAGAGACCCAGTACTTC
CASSSTQGLRGETQYF
>.|TRBJ2-7|TRBD1|TRBV7-3
TGTGCCAGCAGCTTAACGGCGACAGGGGCTGGGCAAGAGCAGTACTTC
CASSLTATGAGQEQYF
>.|TRBJ2-2|.|TRBV4-1
TGCGCCAGCAGCCAAGAAGGGCAGACAGGAGCCCGGACCGGGGAGCTGTTTTTT
CASSQEGQTGARTGELFF
>few|TRBJ2-1|TRBD2|TRBV7-2
TGTGCCAGCGGCGGGACTAGCGGGAGTAGATACGATGAGCAGTTCTTC
CASGGTSGSRYDEQFF
>.|TRBJ2-4|.|TRBV5-8
TGTGCCAGCACCCAGACACGAATTCAGTACTTC
CASTQTRIQYF
>.|TRBJ2-7|.|TRBV30
TGTGCCTGGAGTGCCACACCCGACTCTGCCTACGAGCAGTACTTC
CAWSATPDSAYEQYF
>once|TRBJ1-5|.|TRBV5-8
TGTGCCAGCAGGGAGGGACGGTATAGCAATCAGCCCCAGCATTTT
CASREGRYSNQPQHF
>few|TRBJ2-1|.|TRBV5-4
TGTGCCAGCAGCTCCGGGGGTGAGCAGTTCTTC
CASSSGGEQFF
>.|TRBJ2-1|.|TRBV4-1
TGCGCCAGCAGCCAAGATAAGATTTTTACGGGAATTAGCTCCTACAATGAGCAGTTCTTC
CASSQDKIFTGISSYNEQFF
>.|TRBJ1-2|TRBD1|TRBV7-6
TGTGCCAGCAGCACCGGGACAGGGGGTGATGGCTACACCTTC
CASSTGTGGDGYTF
>.|TRBJ1-3|TRBD1|TRBV5-1
TGCGCCAGCAGCTTACCCTCCGGGACAGGGTCGGGAAACACCATATATTTT
CASSLPSGTGSGNTIYF
>.|TRBJ2-7|.|TRBV28
TGTGCCAGCAGTTTAGAGGGCCCCTACGAGCAGTACTTC
CASSLEGPYEQYF
>.|TRBJ2-7|TRBD2|TRBV11-2
TGTGCCAGCAGCCGAATCGGACTAGCCGACAGCTCCTACGAGCAGTACTTC
CASSRIGLADSSYEQYF
>.|TRBJ2-3|TRBD2|TRBV25-1
TGTGCCAGCAGTGAAAATCGGGGGGTTAGCACAGATACGCAGTATTTT
CASSENRGVSTDTQYF
>.|TRBJ1-2|.|TRBV7-9
TGTGCCAGCAGCTCTCGGGACTATGGCTACACCTTC
CASSSRDYGYTF
>.|TRBJ1-2|.|TRBV6-5
TGTGCCAGCAGTTCCCAGGGGACGGGCTACACCTTC
CASSSQGTGYTF
>.|TRBJ2-7|.|TRBV19
TGTGCCAGTAGTATAGTTGGCGGTGACTACGAGCAGTACTTC
CASSIVGGDYEQYF
>.|TRBJ1-2|TRBD1|TRBV19
TGTGCCAGTAGTAGGGATGAGGACAGGCACCATGGCTACACCTTC
CASSRDEDRHHGYTF
>few|TRBJ2-7|.|TRBV5-1
TGCGCCAGCAGCTTGGTGTCCCTAAGCTCCTACGAGCAGTACTTC
CASSLVSLSSYEQYF
>.|TRBJ1-2|TRBD1|TRBV7-9
TGTGCCAGCAGCTTTAGGACAGGGGGCTTAAGATATGGCTACACCTTC
CASSFRTGGLRYGYTF
>.|TRBJ2-6|.|TRBV11-3
TGTGCCAGCAGCTGGGCGCGTAGGGCCAACGTCCTGACTTTC
CASSWARRANVLTF
>.|TRBJ2-3|TRBD1|TRBV7-9
TGTGCCAGCAGCTTAGGGCAGGGGGGCACAGATACGCAGTATTTT
CASSLGQGGTDTQYF
>.|TRBJ2-1|TRBD2|TRBV5-1
TGCGCCAGCAGCTTGGTGGTACTAGCGGGATCGAATGAGCAGTTCTTC
CASSLVVLAGSNEQFF
>once|TRBJ1-2|TRBD1|TRBV29-1
TGCAGCGTTGCAACCGGGACAGACTATGGCTACACCTTC
CSVATGTDYGYTF
>.|TRBJ2-2|TRBD1|TRBV27
TGTGCCAGCAGTTTACTCCGGGACAGTGTATCCACCGGGGAGCTGTTTTTT
CASSLLRDSVSTGELFF
>.|TRBJ2-5|TRBD1|TRBV19
TGTGCCAGTAGTATCAGGACAGGGGTGGAGACCCAGTACTTC
CASSIRTGVETQYF
>.|TRBJ1-1|TRBD1|TRBV5-4
TGTGCCAGCAGCTACCGGGACAGTAACACTGAAGCTTTCTTT
CASSYRDSNTEAFF
>.|TRBJ1-3|.|TRBV7-2
TGTGCCAGCAGCTACCTAGGACAGAACACCATATATTTT
CASSYLGQNTIYF
>.|TRBJ1-1|TRBD1|TRBV19
TGTGCCAGTGCGTGGGACAGGGCAAAAACTGAAGCTTTCTTT
CASAWDRAKTEAFF
>.|TRBJ2-7|.|TRBV6-1
TGTGCCAGCAGTGAACTTCTAGGGGTAAAGAACGAGCAGTACTTC
CASSELLGVKNEQYF
>.|TRBJ2-7|TRBD1|TRBV11-2
TGTGCCAGCAGCTTATTAGGGACAGGGTTCTACGAGCAGTACTTC
CASSLLGTGFYEQYF
>once|TRBJ2-4|TRBD1|TRBV6-5
TGTGCCAGCAGGCCACAACAGGGGCTGGGCATTCAGTACTTC
CASRPQQGLGIQYF
>.|TRBJ1-4|.|TRBV6-5
TGTGCCAGCAGTTGGAACAGGGTCTCTAATGAAAAACTGTTTTTT
CASSWNRVSNEKLFF
>.|TRBJ1-1|TRBD1|TRBV5-4
TGTGCCAGCAGCTCCCCTGGGACAGCGAACACTGAAGCTTTCTTT
CASSSPGTANTEAFF
>.|TRBJ2-1|TRBD1|TRBV7-6
TGTGCCAGCAGCTCGGGCAGGGGGAATGAGCAGTTCTTC
CASSSGRGNEQFF
>few|TRBJ1-5|.|TRBV28
TGTGCCAGCAGTTTGGAGTATAGCAATCAGCCCCAGCATTTT
CASSLEYSNQPQHF
>.|TRBJ2-3|TRBD2|TRBV7-2
TGTGCCAGCAGCTTGGCGGGAGCAGATACGCAGTATTTT
CASSLAGADTQYF
>.|TRBJ1-2|TRBD1|TRBV5-1
TGCGCCAGCCGAACAGGGGGGGAGTGGGATGGCTACACCTTC
CASRTGGEWDGYTF
>.|TRBJ1-1|.|TRBV11-1
TGTGCCAGCAGCTCCCGGGGTGGACGTCTGAACACTGAAGCTTTCTTT
CASSSRGGRLNTEAFF
>few|TRBJ1-1|.|TRBV10-3
TGTGCCATCAGTGAGGTGCAGTCTGAAGCTTTCTTT
CAISEVQSEAFF
>.|TRBJ2-3|.|TRBV2
TGTGCCAGCAGTGGGGGCCATAGCACAGATACGCAGTATTTT
CASSGGHSTDTQYF